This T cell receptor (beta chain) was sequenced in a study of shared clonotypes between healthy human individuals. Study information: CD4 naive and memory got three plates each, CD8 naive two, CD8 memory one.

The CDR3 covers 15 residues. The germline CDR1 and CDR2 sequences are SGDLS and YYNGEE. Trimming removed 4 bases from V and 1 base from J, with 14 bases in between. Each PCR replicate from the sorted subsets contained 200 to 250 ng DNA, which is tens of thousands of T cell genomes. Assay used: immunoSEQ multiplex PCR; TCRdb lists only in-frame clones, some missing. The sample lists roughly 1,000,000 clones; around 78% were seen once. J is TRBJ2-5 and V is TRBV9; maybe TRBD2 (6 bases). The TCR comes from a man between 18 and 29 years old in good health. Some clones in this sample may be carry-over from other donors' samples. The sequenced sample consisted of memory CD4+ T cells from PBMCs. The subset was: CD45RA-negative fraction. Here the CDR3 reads CASSPSVLVQETQYF. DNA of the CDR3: TGTGCCAGCAGCCCTAGCGTACTAGTCCAAGAGACCCAGTACTTC.